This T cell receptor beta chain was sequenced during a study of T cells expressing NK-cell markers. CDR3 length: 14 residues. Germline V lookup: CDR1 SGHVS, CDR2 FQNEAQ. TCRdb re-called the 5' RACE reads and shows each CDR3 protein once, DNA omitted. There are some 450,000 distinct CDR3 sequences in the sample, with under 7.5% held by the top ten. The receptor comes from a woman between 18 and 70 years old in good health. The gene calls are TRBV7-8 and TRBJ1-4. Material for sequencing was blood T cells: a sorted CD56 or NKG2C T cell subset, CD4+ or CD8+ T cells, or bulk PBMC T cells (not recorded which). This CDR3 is CASSLERSNEKLFF.